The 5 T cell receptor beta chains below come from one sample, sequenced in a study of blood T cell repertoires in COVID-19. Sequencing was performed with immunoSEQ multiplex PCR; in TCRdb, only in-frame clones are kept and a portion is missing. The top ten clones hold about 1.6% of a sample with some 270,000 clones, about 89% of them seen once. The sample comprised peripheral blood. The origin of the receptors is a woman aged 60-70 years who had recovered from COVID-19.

CDR3 sequence (DNA): TGTGCAAGTCGCCCCCCCTTTGTGCAGTATTTT. Translating it yields CASRPPFVQYF. The chain links TRBV12-2 to TRBJ2-3; the table names TRBD2, a call not compared with the DNA. TRBV12-2 is shown as a pseudogene. The CDR3 has 11 residues.

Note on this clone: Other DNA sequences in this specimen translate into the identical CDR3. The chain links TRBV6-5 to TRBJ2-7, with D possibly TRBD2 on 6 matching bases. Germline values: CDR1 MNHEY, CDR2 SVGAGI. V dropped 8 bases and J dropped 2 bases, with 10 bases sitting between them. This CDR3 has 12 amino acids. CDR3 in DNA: TGTGCCAGCCGAGGCGGGACCTACGAGCAGTACTTC. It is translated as CASRGGTYEQYF.

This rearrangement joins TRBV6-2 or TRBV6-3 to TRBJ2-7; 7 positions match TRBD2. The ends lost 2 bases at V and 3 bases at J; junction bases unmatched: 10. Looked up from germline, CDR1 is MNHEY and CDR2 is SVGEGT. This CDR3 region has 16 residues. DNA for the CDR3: TGTGCCAGCAGTTACCCCCTCTGGGAGGGTAACTACGAGCAGTACTTC. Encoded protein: CASSYPLWEGNYEQYF.

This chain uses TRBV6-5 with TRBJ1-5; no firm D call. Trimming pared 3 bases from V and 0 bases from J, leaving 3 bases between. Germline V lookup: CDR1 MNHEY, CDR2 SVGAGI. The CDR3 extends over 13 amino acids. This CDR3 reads CASSYRSNQPQHF. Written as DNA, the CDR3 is TGTGCCAGCAGTTATCGTAGCAATCAGCCCCAGCATTTT.

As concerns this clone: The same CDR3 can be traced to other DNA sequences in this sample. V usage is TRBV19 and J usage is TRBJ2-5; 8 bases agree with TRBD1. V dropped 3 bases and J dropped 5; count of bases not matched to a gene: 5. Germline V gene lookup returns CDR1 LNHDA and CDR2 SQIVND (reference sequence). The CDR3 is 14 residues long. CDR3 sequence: CASSIGQGRETQYF. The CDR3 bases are TGTGCCAGTAGTATCGGACAGGGTCGGGAGACCCAGTACTTC. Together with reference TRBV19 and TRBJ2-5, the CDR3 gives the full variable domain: DGGITQSPKYLFRKEGQNVTLSCEQNLNHDAMYWYRQDPGQGLRLIYYSQIVNDFQKGDIAEGYSVSREKKESFPLTVTSAQKNPTAFYLCASSIGQGRETQYFGPGTRLLVL.